These 22 T cell receptor beta chains share one sample of origin, sequenced in a study of Tregs in tolerant kidney transplant recipients. Assay: immunoSEQ multiplex PCR; the TCRdb copy retains only in-frame clones and omits some. This sample carries 200,000 to 300,000 clones, around 82% of them seen once, and the ten largest clones take 0.64%. The sequencing sample was made of CD4+ T cells from blood. These receptors all come from a human donor in good health.

The V gene is TRBV10-1, the J gene TRBJ2-3; D is unresolved. The germline gives CDR1 WNHNN, CDR2 SYGVQD (reference sequence). Trimming took off 2 bases at V and 0 bases at J, with 12 bases between the two ends. This CDR3 is built from 16 residues. The CDR3 loop reads CASSEGVAPSTDTQYF. The CDR3 nucleotides are TGCGCCAGCAGTGAGGGGGTGGCCCCTAGCACAGATACGCAGTATTTT.

As for this clone: This may be a read error, as it is one base from a much larger clone. V is TRBV9 and J is TRBJ1-1; D not resolved. V lost 4 bases, J lost 0 bases, and 1 base lay in between. Per the germline V gene, CDR1 is SGDLS and CDR2 is YYNGEE. This CDR3 has 11 amino acids. The CDR3 loop is CASSLNTEAFF. The CDR3 nucleotides read TGTGCCAGCAGCCTGAACACTGAAGCTTTCTTT.

The chain is built from TRBV7-9 and TRBJ2-7; D gene ambiguous. Per germline, CDR1 SEHNR and CDR2 FQNEAQ (reference sequence). CDR3 size: 14 residues. V was shortened by 1 base and J by 0 bases, with 7 bases between the two germline ends. The CDR3, as DNA: TGTGCCAGCAGCTTAGGGCAGAGCTCCTACGAGCAGTACTTC. It yields the protein CASSLGQSSYEQYF.

The chain joins TRBV11-2 to TRBJ1-3, with 10 bases fitting TRBD1. The junction had 11 bases not matched to a gene; V was cut back by 5 bases and J by 1 base. Germline V gene lookup returns CDR1 SGHAT and CDR2 FQNNGV. The CDR3 extends over 18 amino acids. The CDR3 sequence: CASSHPRGQGSSGNTIYF. Here the CDR3 DNA reads TGTGCCAGCAGCCACCCTCGGGGACAGGGGAGTTCTGGAAACACCATATATTTT.

The chain has TRBV4-1 and TRBJ1-1; D call uncertain. This CDR3 comprises 14 residues. V was pared by 1 base and J by 0 bases, with 6 bases between. Germline V gene sequence: CDR1 MGHRA, CDR2 YSYEKL. CDR3 amino acids: CASSQGGVNTEAFF. In DNA, the CDR3 is TGCGCCAGCAGCCAAGGAGGCGTGAACACTGAAGCTTTCTTT.

The V and J genes are TRBV18 and TRBJ2-1, with 7 bases identical to TRBD2. Germline values: CDR1 KGHSH, CDR2 LQKENI. V was clipped by 4 bases and J by 0 bases; unmatched bases: 3. The CDR3 runs 15 residues. The CDR3 protein is CASSRGGGSYNEQFF. The CDR3 nucleotides read TGTGCCAGCTCACGCGGGGGTGGCTCCTACAATGAGCAGTTCTTC.

This rearrangement joins TRBV30 to TRBJ2-7; 7 positions match TRBD2. After removal of 6 bases from V and 5 bases from J, the junction contained 10 bases not matched to a gene. The germline CDR1 and CDR2 sequences are GTSNPN and SVGIG (reference sequence). This CDR3 has 13 residues. This CDR3 is CACLQETSNEQYF. CDR3 DNA sequence: TGTGCCTGCTTACAGGAGACTAGCAACGAGCAGTACTTC.

This clone was picked up one time. J is TRBJ2-5 and V is TRBV2; 8 nucleotides agree with TRBD1. Germline V lookup: CDR1 SNHLY, CDR2 FYNNEI. J was trimmed by 1 base and V by 4 bases; bases with no gene match: 5. The CDR3 is 15 residues long. The CDR3 sequence: CASSVRTGPQETQYF. CDR3 in DNA: TGTGCCAGCAGTGTGCGGACAGGGCCCCAAGAGACCCAGTACTTC.

The chain has TRBV4-2 and TRBJ1-3; 7 bases align to TRBD1. This CDR3 has 16 residues. The V gene end was trimmed by 0 bases and the J gene end by 7 bases; junction bases not matched to a gene: 9. Per the germline V gene, CDR1 is LGHNA and CDR2 is YNFKEQ. The CDR3 reads CASSQEPGTGANTIYF. In DNA form, the CDR3 reads TGTGCCAGCAGCCAAGAACCGGGAACAGGGGCGAACACCATATATTTT.

J is TRBJ1-1 and V is TRBV5-1; 7 bases agree with TRBD1. This CDR3 spans 14 amino acids. The trim removed 3 bases at V and 4 bases at J, leaving 6 bases unmatched. The germline CDR1 and CDR2 sequences are SGHRS and YFSETQ. The CDR3 spells CASSSEGAGTEAFF. CDR3 sequence (DNA): TGCGCCAGCAGCTCGGAGGGGGCGGGCACTGAAGCTTTCTTT.

The rearrangement uses TRBV5-4 and TRBJ2-7; 10 nucleotides align to TRBD2. The CDR3 length is 16 residues. Germline V CDR1 and CDR2: SGHNT, YYREEE (reference sequence). The ends lost 0 bases at V and 0 bases at J; junction bases unmatched: 3. The DNA of the CDR3 is TGTGCCAGCAGCTTGGGGGCTAGCGGGGGCTCCTACGAGCAGTACTTC. Translated: CASSLGASGGSYEQYF.

The chain has TRBV15 and TRBJ2-5; D unresolved. The DNA end is more similar to TRBJ2-7, so the J call may be wrong. CDR1 and CDR2 (germline): LNHNV, YYDKDF (reference sequence). CDR3 length: 14 residues. CDR3 in amino acids: CATSRDFSSYEQYF. CDR3 in DNA: TGTGCCACCAGCAGAGATTTCAGCTCCTACGAGCAGTACTTC.

The chain links TRBV7-6 to TRBJ2-3; D is uncertain. This CDR3 is 12 amino acids long. Trimming stripped 0 bases from V and 4 bases from J, with 2 bases between. The germline gives CDR1 SGHVS, CDR2 FNYEAQ. The CDR3 sequence is CASSLAADTQYF. CDR3 nucleotides: TGTGCCAGCAGCTTAGCCGCAGATACGCAGTATTTT.

The gene calls are TRBV12-5 and TRBJ1-1; 7 bases map to TRBD1. The CDR3 extends over 15 amino acids. CDR1 and CDR2 from the germline V gene are LGHNT and FRNRAP. The trim removed 0 bases at V and 5 bases at J, leaving 6 bases unmatched. The CDR3 region has the DNA TGTGCTAGTGGTTTGGTACAGACAGGGAGGACTGAAGCTTTCTTT. The encoded protein is CASGLVQTGRTEAFF. The full variable domain, completed using reference TRBV12-5 and TRBJ1-1, is DARVTQTPRHKVTEMGQEVTMRCQPILGHNTVFWYRQTMMQGLELLAYFRNRAPLDDSGMPKDRFSAEMPDATLATLKIQPSEPRDSAVYFCASGLVQTGRTEAFFGQGTRLTVV.

The CDR3 spells CLLRDYEKLFF. As DNA, the CDR3 is TGCTTGCTCCGGGACTATGAAAAACTGTTTTTT. V and J are TRBV20-1 and TRBJ1-4, with D possibly TRBD1 on 5 matching bases. Germline values: CDR1 DFQATT, CDR2 SNEGSKA (reference sequence). CDR3 length equals 11 residues.

The V gene is TRBV5-1, the J gene TRBJ1-3; perhaps TRBD1 as D (5 bases). This CDR3 region has 15 residues. V shed 3 bases and J shed 4 bases, with 14 bases lying between them. The germline gives CDR1 SGHRS, CDR2 YFSETQ. CDR3 bases: TGCGCCAGCAGCTCAAGAGCAGGGACCGGAAACACCATATATTTT. Amino acids: CASSSRAGTGNTIYF.

The J gene is TRBJ2-7, the V gene TRBV9; possible D gene TRBD2, 6 bases. The CDR3 extends over 16 amino acids. V was cut by 0 bases and J by 2 bases, with 15 bases left in between. Per germline, CDR1 SGDLS and CDR2 YYNGEE. The chain's CDR3 is CASSVGGVMGAYEQYF. DNA for the CDR3: TGTGCCAGCAGCGTAGGCGGGGTGATGGGGGCCTACGAGCAGTACTTC.

In nucleotides, the CDR3 is TGCGCCAGCAGTAGGGACAGACAGTCCTATGGCTACACCTTC. Amino acids: CASSRDRQSYGYTF. The V gene is TRBV10-2, the J gene TRBJ1-2, with TRBD1 matching over 7 bases. V shed 5 bases, J shed 4 bases, and the junction held 7 bases outside the gene matches. This CDR3 has 14 residues. Per germline, CDR1 WSHSY and CDR2 SAAADI.

The chain couples TRBV30 to TRBJ2-2; TRBD2 aligns across 9 bases. Unmatched junction bases numbered 13, after V lost 2 bases and J lost 3 bases. CDR3 length: 18 residues. Germline V gene data show CDR1 as GTSNPN and CDR2 as SVGIG (reference sequence). The CDR3 coding sequence is TGTGCCTGGAGTAAGAGGACTCGCGGGGGGGCCTACACCGGGGAGCTGTTTTTT. Its protein is CAWSKRTRGGAYTGELFF.

The chain carries TRBV6-5 and TRBJ1-5; 7 bases agree with TRBD1. The V and J ends lost 7 bases and 4 bases, in that order; junction bases with no gene match: 7. Germline CDR1 is MNHEY and CDR2 is SVGAGI. CDR3 length: 14 residues. In DNA, the CDR3 is TGTGCCAGCACTAGACAGGGTGGAAATCAGCCCCAGCATTTT. Its protein product is CASTRQGGNQPQHF.

The chain uses TRBV30 and TRBJ1-1, with 10 positions matching TRBD1. The junction had 2 bases not matched to a gene; V was cut back by 3 bases and J by 7 bases. Germline loops: CDR1 GTSNPN, CDR2 SVGIG (reference sequence). The length of the CDR3 is 12 residues. CDR3 DNA sequence: TGTGCCTGGAGATGGGACAGGGGTGAAGCTTTCTTT. This sequence encodes CAWRWDRGEAFF.

The J gene is TRBJ2-1, the V gene TRBV5-1; possible D gene TRBD1, 6 bases. Germline V CDR1 and CDR2: SGHRS, YFSETQ. This CDR3 comprises 15 residues. With 6 bases removed from V and 1 base from J, the gap between germline ends came to 14 bases. The CDR3 loop is CASTPEGGSYNEQFF. The CDR3 region has the DNA TGCGCCAGCACCCCTGAAGGGGGTTCCTACAATGAGCAGTTCTTC.